This TCR beta chain was obtained from a study of shared clonotypes between healthy human individuals. Sequenced by immunoSEQ multiplex PCR; TCRdb stores in-frame clones only, minus some. Found here are about 1.5 million clones, approximately 98% of them singletons; the top ten hold approximately 0.45%. Germline CDR1 reads SGHKS; CDR2 reads YYEKEE (reference sequence). The CDR3 loop spans 13 amino acids. Comment on this clone: An end of the junction differs from the germline gene, which may be a read error.

The chain joins TRBV5-5 to TRBJ2-3; D is perhaps TRBD1 (5 bases). This sequence was found in a man aged 30 to 45 in good health. The sample comprised naive CD4+ T cells sorted from blood. Sample subset: CD45RA+ positively selected. This CDR3 reads CASSLRGLTFQGF. CDR3 nucleotides: TGTGCCAGCAGCTTGAGGGGCCTTACATTCCAGGGTTTT.